One and the same sample provided the 11 T cell receptor beta chains below, sequenced in a study of blood T cell repertoires in COVID-19 (dated by TCRdb to 2020 to 2022). Libraries were made using the immunoSEQ multiplex PCR assay. The source is immuneACCESS, and TCRdb retained only in-frame sequences with V and J called. Part of the clones is not carried over; for the studies checked, unresolved V genes explain less than half of this, and the remainder is unexplained. The sample yields about 170,000 clones; roughly four fifths were counted once. The top ten clonotypes cover 2% to 2.5% of the sample. The sequenced material came from peripheral blood. The receptor set was obtained from a woman at least 80 years old with acute or convalescent COVID-19.

V is TRBV3-1 (or the pseudogene TRBV3-2) and J is TRBJ2-7, with TRBD2 identical over 13 bases. V shed 4 bases and J 3 bases; nucleotides not matched to a gene: 6. The CDR3 covers 16 residues. CDR1 LGHDT and CDR2 YNNKEL come from the germline V gene (reference sequence). The CDR3 DNA reads TGTGCCAGCAGCCTCCCAGGACTAGCGGGGGACTACGAGCAGTACTTC. It codes for CASSLPGLAGDYEQYF.

The V call is TRBV6-5, the J call TRBJ2-1, with 9 bases identical to TRBD2. The CDR3 runs 13 residues. J lost 8 bases, V lost 8 bases, and 7 bases had no gene match. Germline V gene sequence: CDR1 MNHEY, CDR2 SVGAGI. The CDR3 DNA reads as TGTGCCAGCCGGGGTAGCGGGAGCTATGAGCAGTTCTTC. Translated, it gives CASRGSGSYEQFF.

The CDR3 region has the DNA TGTGCCAGCAGTTCCCCGGACAGGGGCAGAGCTTTCTTT. Translation gives CASSSPDRGRAFF. This rearrangement joins TRBV28 to TRBJ1-1; 9 bases agree with TRBD1. The CDR3 runs to 13 residues. Germline V CDR1 and CDR2: MDHEN, SYDVKM. The V segment lost 4 bases and the J segment 10 bases; nucleotides outside the gene matches: 7.

The genes are TRBV4-3 and TRBJ1-1; 8 bases are shared with TRBD1. V was pared by 1 base and J by 5 bases, with 6 bases of the junction left unmatched. This CDR3 spans 15 amino acids. The germline V gene has CDR1 LGHNA and CDR2 YSLEER. DNA for the CDR3: TGCGCCAGCAGCCAAGTTCCCAGGGGGCAAACTGAAGCTTTCTTT. Translation gives CASSQVPRGQTEAFF.

The rearrangement uses TRBV27 and TRBJ2-7; D possibly corresponds to TRBD2 (6 bases). V dropped 3 bases and J dropped 2 bases, with 11 bases sitting between them. CDR3 length: 14 amino acids. The germline CDR1 and CDR2 sequences are MNHEY and SMNVEV (reference sequence). The CDR3 spells CASSFGGPPYEQYF. The CDR3 region has the DNA TGTGCCAGCAGTTTCGGAGGGCCCCCCTACGAGCAGTACTTC.

This rearrangement joins TRBV11-1 to TRBJ1-5, with a weak D call TRBD1 (5 bases). V lost 0 bases and J lost 5, with 5 bases in between. In germline, CDR1 is SGHAT, CDR2 FQDESV (reference sequence). The CDR3 consists of 13 residues. CDR3 protein: CASSLAGDQPQHF. CDR3 in DNA: TGTGCCAGCAGCTTAGCAGGGGATCAGCCCCAGCATTTT.

The J gene is TRBJ2-7, the V gene TRBV6-5; D unresolved. The ends were cut back, 2 bases at V and 9 bases at J, with 17 bases in the middle. The length of the CDR3 is 14 residues. Germline V gives CDR1 MNHEY, CDR2 SVGAGI. CDR3 protein: CASSYVGMDSGQYF. In nucleotides, the CDR3 is TGTGCCAGCAGTTACGTTGGCATGGATTCGGGGCAGTACTTC.

This clone showed up just once. The genes are TRBV12-3 or TRBV12-4 and TRBJ1-4; D is unclear. V was clipped by 6 bases and J by 8 bases, with 13 bases between them. The CDR3 is 13 amino acids. Here the CDR3 reads CASSRVSREKLFF. For the CDR3, the DNA is TGTGCCAGCAGCCGGGTATCTAGGGAAAAACTGTTTTTT.

This sequence joins TRBV6-2 or TRBV6-3 and TRBJ2-1; 11 bases agree with TRBD2. Trimming cost V 4 bases and J 4 bases; bases outside gene matches: 9. This CDR3 is built from 17 residues. Per the germline V gene, CDR1 is MNHEY and CDR2 is SVGEGT. The CDR3 DNA sequence: TGTGCCAGCAGTTGGAGACTAGCGGGGCCCTTATACAATGAGCAGTTCTTC. Residues: CASSWRLAGPLYNEQFF.

The chain recombines TRBV27 with TRBJ2-1; 11 bases align to TRBD2. This CDR3 has 17 amino acids. Trimming removed 5 bases from V and 1 base from J; junction bases left unmatched: 7. The germline gives CDR1 MNHEY, CDR2 SMNVEV (reference sequence). In nucleotides, the CDR3 is TGTGCCAGCAGTAAAACCCCTAGCGGGAGGTCCTACAATGAGCAGTTCTTC. This codes for CASSKTPSGRSYNEQFF.

The chain uses TRBV2 and TRBJ2-7; 9 nucleotides line up with TRBD1. This CDR3 comprises 16 residues. The germline V gene encodes CDR1 SNHLY and CDR2 FYNNEI. J lost 3 bases, V lost 6 bases, and 12 bases had no gene match. CDR3 region: CASRAPGQGVLYEQYF. CDR3 DNA sequence: TGTGCCAGCAGGGCCCCGGGACAGGGAGTGCTCTACGAGCAGTACTTC.